This TCR beta chain was sequenced in a study of T cells expressing NK-cell markers. Overall study context: Among eight sequenced donors, seven carried HCMV seropositivity while one was seronegative.

General study points: The study found dominant NKG2C+ clonotypes at about 1.0-7.0% of CD8+ T cells in about 6 donors. Similarly, these clonotypes led the CD3+CD56-NKG2C+ fraction as well in four donors.

After re-calling the 5' RACE reads, TCRdb lists one entry per CDR3 protein, DNA absent. The listing records almost 450,000 distinct CDR3 sequences. Concerning this clonotype: Its antigen is not identified.

The CDR3 contains 15 residues. CDR1 and CDR2 (germline): SNHLY, FYNNEI. The sequenced material came from blood T cells: a sorted CD56 or NKG2C T cell subset, CD4+ or CD8+ T cells, or bulk PBMC T cells (not recorded which). This receptor was obtained from a woman aged 18-70 years in good health. V is TRBV2 and J is TRBJ2-5; as DNA is missing, the TRBD2 call by TCRdb cannot be tested. Here the CDR3 reads CASSEVRTSRETQYF. The variable domain in full, completed from reference TRBV2 and TRBJ2-5, reads EPEVTQTPSHQVTQMGQEVILRCVPISNHLYFYWYRQILGQKVEFLVSFYNNEISEKSEIFDDQFSVERPDGSNFTLKIRSTKLEDSAMYFCASSEVRTSRETQYFGPGTRLLVL.